One and the same sample provided the 29 T cell receptor beta chains below, sequenced in a study of regulatory T cells in long-lasting Graves disease. Arm-PCR of CDR3 regions and iRepertoire HTBI primers were used to build TCR beta libraries. TCRdb ran MiXCR on the multiplex PCR reads and lists one entry per CDR3 protein. The table includes approximately 440,000 distinct CDR3 sequences, about 17% detected once. As for time point: newly diagnosed GD, antithyroid drugs for less than 3 months. From RNA extracted from PBMCs, the TCR library was made. In addition, the sample was reused for a study of T cells in Graves' hyperthyroidism and ophthalmopathy.

The source material was peripheral blood mononuclear cells (PBMCs), sampled at new diagnosis, from a patient treated with antithyroid drugs. The receptors shown here come from a middle-aged man with Graves disease.

This clonotype was seen many times. The chain links TRBV20-1 to TRBJ2-7, with D uncertain. This CDR3 has 12 residues. Germline assignment: CDR1 DFQATT and CDR2 SNEGSKA (reference sequence). V lost 1 base and J 3 bases, leaving 7 bases between the germline ends. In nucleotides, the CDR3 is TGCAGTGCTAGAGCCACTCACTACGAGCAGTACTTC. Its protein is CSARATHYEQYF.

V usage is TRBV3-1 and J usage is TRBJ1-5; 7 bases match TRBD1. CDR1 and CDR2 (germline): LGHDT, YNNKEL (reference sequence). V gave up 4 bases and J gave up 7 bases; unmatched junction bases: 7. The CDR3 runs to 14 residues. In DNA, the CDR3 is TGTGCCAGCAGCCTACAGGGGAATGGGCAGCCCCAGCATTTT. The encoded protein is CASSLQGNGQPQHF.

In its sample, this clonotype was seen many times. This chain connects TRBV4-1 to TRBJ2-1, with 10 bases fitting TRBD2. Unmatched junction bases numbered 3, after V lost 2 bases and J lost 5 bases. From germline, CDR1 is MGHRA and CDR2 YSYEKL. The CDR3 length is 15 residues. The CDR3 reads CASSQTSGTNNEQFF. DNA for the CDR3: TGCGCCAGCAGCCAAACTAGCGGGACTAACAATGAGCAGTTCTTC.

This clonotype appeared many times. This chain joins TRBV10-1 and TRBJ2-3; D ambiguous. V was pared by 0 bases and J by 5 bases, with 3 bases between. CDR3 length: 12 amino acids. Germline assignment: CDR1 WNHNN and CDR2 SYGVQD (reference sequence). In nucleotides, the CDR3 is TGCGCCAGCAGTGAGTCTGGAGATACGCAGTATTTT. The encoded protein is CASSESGDTQYF.

The rearrangement uses TRBV19 and TRBJ2-7; 9 bases fit TRBD1. This CDR3 spans 16 amino acids. Germline V gives CDR1 LNHDA, CDR2 SQIVND (reference sequence). Trimming cost V 3 bases and J 2 bases; bases outside gene matches: 8. CDR3 loop: CASSIRTGDLTYEQYF. The CDR3 nucleotides are TGTGCCAGTAGTATTCGGACAGGGGACCTTACCTACGAGCAGTACTTC.

This clonotype was observed a few times. V gene TRBV7-2 combines with J gene TRBJ2-3; 7 nucleotides agree with TRBD2. This CDR3 contains 17 residues. The trim removed 1 base at V and 2 bases at J, leaving 9 bases unmatched. CDR1 is SGHTA and CDR2 is FQGNSA in the germline V gene. CDR3 in DNA: TGTGCCAGCAGCTTAGTCGGGGGGAATCAGTTCACAGATACGCAGTATTTT. Amino acids: CASSLVGGNQFTDTQYF.

This clonotype was counted a few times. CDR3 sequence: CASRTTGGLGGELFF. The CDR3 DNA reads TGTGCCAGTAGAACGACAGGGGGCTTGGGCGGGGAGCTGTTTTTT. The V and J genes are TRBV19 and TRBJ2-2; 10 nucleotides align to TRBD1. The CDR3 is made up of 15 amino acids. Trimming took 6 bases from V and 7 from J; bases not matched to a gene: 8. CDR1 and CDR2 (germline): LNHDA, SQIVND (reference sequence).

The chain carries TRBV12-5 and TRBJ1-4; 8 bases are shared with TRBD1. The CDR3 loop spans 11 amino acids. Trimming at V came to 3 bases and at J to 13 bases, leaving 1 base not matched to a gene. CDR1 and CDR2 from the germline V gene are LGHNT and FRNRAP. The CDR3: CASGFGQGLFF. The CDR3, as DNA: TGTGCTAGTGGTTTTGGACAGGGACTGTTTTTT.

This clonotype appeared a few times. This chain connects TRBV6-1 to TRBJ2-7; the D is unclear. V lost 8 bases, J lost 2 bases, and 16 bases lay in between. Germline assignment: CDR1 MNHNS and CDR2 SASEGT. The CDR3 covers 14 residues. This CDR3 reads CASPAELPTYEQYF. As DNA, the CDR3 is TGTGCCAGCCCGGCGGAATTACCGACCTACGAGCAGTACTTC.

The J gene is TRBJ1-1, the V gene TRBV19; D remains unclear. Germline CDR1 and CDR2: LNHDA and SQIVND (reference sequence). The V and J ends lost 4 bases and 0 bases respectively, with 12 bases between them. This CDR3 has 15 amino acids. CDR3 bases: TGTGCCAGTAGTAACCCGGGTTTCTTGAACACTGAAGCTTTCTTT. It codes for CASSNPGFLNTEAFF.

This clonotype was seen at least ten times. V is TRBV11-1 and J is TRBJ2-7; a possible D gene is TRBD2 (6 bases). This CDR3 spans 12 amino acids. Germline lookup yields CDR1 SGHAT and CDR2 FQDESV (reference sequence). Trimming stripped 3 bases from V and 5 bases from J, with 8 bases between. As DNA, the CDR3 is TGTGCCAGCAGCTTGCGGGAAGACGAGCAGTACTTC. Amino acids: CASSLREDEQYF.

This clonotype was seen ten or more times. The V call is TRBV6-1, the J call TRBJ1-1, with unresolved D. The CDR3 loop spans 12 amino acids. The germline CDR1 and CDR2 sequences are MNHNS and SASEGT. The V end was cut by 3 bases, the J end by 3 bases, with 5 bases between. CDR3 DNA: TGTGCCAGCAGTGACAGGTACACTGAAGCTTTCTTT. It is translated as CASSDRYTEAFF.

Ten or more counts support this clonotype. CDR3 bases: TGTGCCAGCAGTTTACAGGGGGCCCTCACAGATACGCAGTATTTT. It translates to CASSLQGALTDTQYF. J is TRBJ2-3 and V is TRBV28; TRBD1 matches at 8 bases. The CDR3 runs to 15 residues. Trimming cost V 2 bases and J 2 bases; bases outside gene matches: 3. Per germline, CDR1 MDHEN and CDR2 SYDVKM. The full variable domain, in which reference TRBV28 and TRBJ2-3 provide the parts outside the CDR3, is DVKVTQSSRYLVKRTGEKVFLECVQDMDHENMFWYRQDPGLGLRLIYFSYDVKMKEKGDIPEGYSVSREKKERFSLILESASTNQTSMYLCASSLQGALTDTQYFGPGTRLTVL.

This clonotype was picked up a small number of times. The chain is built from TRBV28 and TRBJ1-4; a weak D match, TRBD1 (6 bases). Trimming removed 5 bases from V and 7 bases from J, with 17 bases in between. CDR3 length equals 15 residues. Germline assignment: CDR1 MDHEN and CDR2 SYDVKM. The CDR3 DNA follows: TGTGCCAGCAGTCCCACAGGGCGGGTGGGTGAAAAACTGTTTTTT. This sequence encodes CASSPTGRVGEKLFF.

This clonotype was counted at least ten times. The chain carries TRBV4-2 and TRBJ2-7, with D perhaps matching TRBD2 (5 bases). There are 15 residues in the CDR3. CDR1 LGHNA and CDR2 YNFKEQ come from the germline V gene. V lost 4 bases to trimming and J lost 0 bases, with 13 bases between them. In DNA form, the CDR3 reads TGTGCCAGCAGCCTTAGCGCCGCGACCTCCTACGAGCAGTACTTC. Encoded protein: CASSLSAATSYEQYF.

As for this clonotype: A much larger clone sits a single nucleotide away, making a read error possible. The chain uses TRBV4-2 and TRBJ2-7; 13 bases map to TRBD2. Germline V lookup: CDR1 LGHNA, CDR2 YNFKEQ. Germline trimming cut 0 bases from V and 3 bases from J; bases unmatched to any gene: 2. The CDR3 is 16 amino acids. CDR3 sequence reads: CASSQDWTSGSYEQYF. CDR3 DNA sequence: TGTGCCAGCAGCCAAGATTGGACTAGCGGGAGCTACGAGCAGTACTTC.

Ten or more counts support this clonotype. The chain has TRBV3-1 and TRBJ2-1, with D hard to call. The germline V gene encodes CDR1 LGHDT and CDR2 YNNKEL (reference sequence). V lost 1 base to trimming and J lost 6 bases, with 4 bases between them. The CDR3 extends over 12 amino acids. This chain's CDR3 is CASSQAGNEQFF. The CDR3 region has the DNA TGTGCCAGCAGCCAAGCCGGCAATGAGCAGTTCTTC.

This clonotype has ten or more counts. The CDR3 is CASSLDPGGNTEAFF. The CDR3 coding sequence is TGTGCCAGCAGCTTAGATCCAGGGGGAAACACTGAAGCTTTCTTT. The gene calls are TRBV11-2 and TRBJ1-1; TRBD1 matches at 7 bases. V gave up 0 bases and J gave up 2 bases; unmatched junction bases: 3. CDR1 is SGHAT and CDR2 is FQNNGV in the germline V gene. CDR3 length: 15 residues.

As concerns this clonotype: A much larger clone is a single base away; this may be a read error. The CDR3 ends on some other residue instead of the conserved phenylalanine or tryptophan, so this is likely a read error. V gene TRBV12-3 or TRBV12-4 combines with J gene TRBJ1-4, with 10 bases matching TRBD1. The CDR3 has 14 amino acids. V shed 7 bases and J 5 bases; nucleotides not matched to a gene: 4. Here the CDR3 DNA reads TGTGCCAGCACCCGGACAGGGGGGAATGAAAAACTGTTTCTT. Its protein is CASTRTGGNEKLFL.

In this sample, this clonotype turned up once. The rearrangement links TRBV6-2 or TRBV6-3 to TRBJ1-5; 8 bases align to TRBD1. Germline lookup yields CDR1 MNHEY and CDR2 SVGEGT. The CDR3 consists of 16 residues. V lost 3 bases, J lost 1 base, and 5 bases stayed unmatched. The CDR3 is CASSYRGQGSNQPQHF. CDR3 sequence (DNA): TGTGCCAGCAGTTATCGAGGACAGGGAAGCAATCAGCCCCAGCATTTT.

This clonotype was recorded many times. This chain uses TRBV11-3 with TRBJ2-7; D may be TRBD1 (5 bases). This CDR3 has 17 residues. Germline CDR1 SGHNT, CDR2 YENEEA. Trimming took 1 base from V and 5 from J, leaving 21 bases between them. The CDR3 protein is CASSLGNRYFVGNEQYF. The DNA of the CDR3 is TGTGCCAGCAGCTTAGGGAACAGGTATTTTGTCGGCAACGAGCAGTACTTC.

This clonotype showed up many times. The chain links TRBV7-3 to TRBJ1-1; 9 nucleotides match TRBD1. V was clipped by 5 bases and J by 4 bases; unmatched bases: 5. Germline V gives CDR1 SGHTA, CDR2 FQGTGA. CDR3 length: 14 residues. CDR3 protein: CASSPTGGFTEAFF. In nucleotides, the CDR3 is TGTGCCAGCAGCCCTACAGGGGGCTTCACTGAAGCTTTCTTT.

To note about this clonotype: At one of its ends the junction is not consistent with the germline gene, which may arise from a read error. The J gene is TRBJ2-7, the V gene TRBV13; no reliable D call. The CDR3 sequence is 11 residues long. CDR1 PRHDT and CDR2 FYEKMQ come from the germline V gene (reference sequence). For the CDR3, the DNA is TGTGCCAGCAGCTACTCCTGCGAGCAGTACTTC. It encodes CASSYSCEQYF.

This clonotype was seen many times. The chain employs TRBV27 and TRBJ2-3; 10 bases fit TRBD2. This CDR3 has 16 amino acids. Germline V lookup: CDR1 MNHEY, CDR2 SMNVEV (reference sequence). The J segment lost 4 bases and the V segment lost 2 bases, leaving 6 bases of the junction unmatched. The CDR3 loop is CASSLNKREGPDTQYF. The CDR3 coding sequence is TGTGCCAGCAGTTTAAATAAGCGGGAGGGCCCAGATACGCAGTATTTT.

This clonotype came up many times. The J gene is TRBJ2-1, the V gene TRBV3-1; TRBD2 agrees at 9 bases. Losses at the gene ends were 1 base for V and 4 bases for J; bases not matched to a gene: 11. The CDR3 is 18 amino acids. Germline loops: CDR1 LGHDT, CDR2 YNNKEL (reference sequence). The CDR3 reads CASSQAFAGGHSYNEQFF. CDR3 bases: TGTGCCAGCAGCCAAGCTTTTGCGGGAGGGCACAGTTACAATGAGCAGTTCTTC.

This clonotype was counted a few times. The V gene is TRBV6-2 or TRBV6-3, the J gene TRBJ2-1, with TRBD2 matching over 7 bases. The CDR3 consists of 15 residues. CDR1 MNHEY and CDR2 SVGEGT come from the germline V gene. Trimming cost V 4 bases and J 0 bases; bases outside gene matches: 3. CDR3 amino acids: CASSSGTTSYNEQFF. CDR3 in DNA: TGTGCCAGCAGTTCCGGGACTACCTCCTACAATGAGCAGTTCTTC.

This clonotype was observed a few times. This chain joins TRBV19 and TRBJ2-7; possibly TRBD1 for D (6 bases). Germline CDR1 LNHDA, CDR2 SQIVND (reference sequence). This CDR3 contains 14 residues. The V end lost 5 bases, the J end lost 2 bases, and 13 bases lay between the germline ends. The CDR3 reads CASSPRTETYEQYF. The CDR3 nucleotides are TGTGCCAGTAGTCCCCGGACAGAAACCTACGAGCAGTACTTC.

In its sample, this clonotype was seen many times. This rearrangement joins TRBV28 to TRBJ2-7; no firm D call. Germline V CDR1 and CDR2: MDHEN, SYDVKM. V was cut by 3 bases and J by 7 bases, with 13 bases left in between. The CDR3 spans 13 residues. CDR3 DNA: TGTGCCAGCAGTTTGGAAGACCCCCCGGAGCAGTACTTC. Protein: CASSLEDPPEQYF.

This clonotype came up many times. This rearrangement joins TRBV24-1 to TRBJ2-3, with D possibly TRBD1 on 5 matching bases. Germline CDR1 is KGHDR and CDR2 is SFDVKD. This CDR3 has 14 amino acids. V was pared by 3 bases and J by 3 bases, with 9 bases between. CDR3 DNA: TGTGCCACCAGTGATCTCAGGGAAACAGATACGCAGTATTTT. Translated: CATSDLRETDTQYF.